These T cell receptor beta chains were read from a single sample in a study of T cell responses to AZD1222 COVID-19 vaccine. Produced via immunoSEQ multiplex PCR; TCRdb's table is partial and in-frame only. The table lists 130,000 to 150,000 clones, 90% to 95% of them singletons. Sequences were derived from peripheral blood, sampled on day 0 of AZD1222 vaccination. The receptors originated from an adult in good health. CDR3s include the opening cysteine and the closing phenylalanine or tryptophan. The order of the fields is J gene, clone size, V gene, D gene, CDR3 length, CDR3 DNA, CDR3 protein. D genes are given only for firm matches. Where a row states a size, it is once, few, many or the class of an expanded clone; other rows omit it.

TRBJ2-7	-	TRBV9	TRBD2	15	TGTGCCAGCAGCGTAGGTGGGACTAGTACCTACGAGCAGTACTTC	CASSVGGTSTYEQYF
TRBJ2-2	-	TRBV9	-	14	TGTGCCAGCAGCGCCCAGACTTACACCGGGGAGCTGTTTTTT	CASSAQTYTGELFF
TRBJ2-2	-	TRBV4-2	-	13	TGTGCCAGCAGCCCCCCAAACACCGGGGAGCTGTTTTTT	CASSPPNTGELFF
TRBJ1-1	few	TRBV27	TRBD1	14	TGTGCCAGCAGTCCCGGGACAGCGAACACTGAAGCTTTCTTT	CASSPGTANTEAFF
TRBJ2-1	-	TRBV7-3	-	14	TGTGCCAGCAGCCTCGACAGGTCCTACAATGAGCAGTTCTTC	CASSLDRSYNEQFF
TRBJ1-6	-	TRBV3-1/TRBV3-2	TRBD1	22	TGTGCCAGCAGCCAAGATATACCGGGACAGGGGGAGGGAAGCTCCTATAATTCACCCCTCCACTTT	CASSQDIPGQGEGSSYNSPLHF
TRBJ2-1	-	TRBV28	-	14	TGTGCCATCTGGGGCCGACGAACCTACAATGAGCAGTTCTTC	CAIWGRRTYNEQFF
TRBJ1-5	-	TRBV2	-	14	TGTGCCAGAGGGACCGGGGTGGACAATCAGCCCCAGCATTTT	CARGTGVDNQPQHF
TRBJ2-5	-	TRBV27	TRBD1	14	TGTGCCAGCAGCCTGACAGGGAACGAGCCGTCCCAGTACTTC	CASSLTGNEPSQYF
TRBJ1-4	-	TRBV27	-	17	TGTGCCAGCAGTTTAAGGATACCAAGTGCAACTAATGAAAAACTGTTTTTT	CASSLRIPSATNEKLFF
TRBJ1-6	-	TRBV3-1/TRBV3-2	TRBD1	14	TGTGCCAGCAGCCGCGGGACAGTCAATTCACCCCTCCACTTT	CASSRGTVNSPLHF
TRBJ2-1	-	TRBV7-7	-	11	TGTGCTAGCAGCCAGGGTTCTGAGCAGTTCTTC	CASSQGSEQFF
TRBJ2-7	few	TRBV11-1	-	16	TGTGCCAGCAGCTTAGGTGGAATTTACAGAAGCTACGAGCAGTACTTC	CASSLGGIYRSYEQYF
TRBJ1-1	-	TRBV2	TRBD1	15	TGTGCCAGCAGTGAAGAGGGGGCGGAGAACACTGAAGCTTTCTTT	CASSEEGAENTEAFF
TRBJ2-7	-	TRBV7-2	TRBD1	13	TGTGCCAGCAGTTTCGACAGGGATAACGAGCAGTACTTC	CASSFDRDNEQYF
TRBJ2-1	-	TRBV24-1	-	16	TGTGCCACCAGTGATCTTCGGGACAAGGTCCTCCGGGCGCAGTTCTTC	CATSDLRDKVLRAQFF
TRBJ1-3	-	TRBV4-1	-	14	TGCGCCAGCAGCCAAGATCCCTCGCGTCACACCATATATTTT	CASSQDPSRHTIYF
TRBJ1-5	-	TRBV6-6	-	13	TGTGCCAGCAGTTTGGAGGTAGGTCAGCCCCAGCATTTT	CASSLEVGQPQHF
TRBJ1-5	-	TRBV6-6	-	16	TGTGCCAGCAGTTACCCCCGTCGGGATAGCAATCAGCCCCAGCATTTT	CASSYPRRDSNQPQHF
TRBJ2-2	-	TRBV7-2	TRBD1	16	TGTGCCAGCAGCTTCGGGACAGGGGTTTACACCGGGGAGCTGTTTTTT	CASSFGTGVYTGELFF
TRBJ1-6	once	TRBV11-2	-	13	TGTGCCAGCAGCCGTGCCCTGAATTCACCCCTCCACTTT	CASSRALNSPLHF
TRBJ2-2	-	TRBV5-4	TRBD2	15	TGTGCCAGCAGCTTTTTTGGGGGGGTAATCGGGGAGCTGTTTTTT	CASSFFGGVIGELFF
TRBJ1-1	-	TRBV7-6	TRBD1	13	TGTGCCAGCAGCATACAGGGGGGGACTGAAGCTTTCTTT	CASSIQGGTEAFF
TRBJ1-3	-	TRBV5-8	-	14	TGTGCCAGCAGCTTTGGGGTTTTTGGAAACACCATATATTTT	CASSFGVFGNTIYF
TRBJ2-3	-	TRBV28	-	12	TGTGCCAGCGGGTTCCTAGGGGATACGCAGTATTTT	CASGFLGDTQYF
TRBJ1-1	-	TRBV13	TRBD1	15	TGTGCCAGCAGCTTAGGTTACGGGACAGGGGCCGAAGCTTTCTTT	CASSLGYGTGAEAFF
TRBJ2-2	-	TRBV11-2	-	14	TGTGCCAGCAGCTTAGTAGCGAACACCGGGGAGCTGTTTTTT	CASSLVANTGELFF
TRBJ2-2	-	TRBV7-2	TRBD1	15	TGTGCCAGCAGCCACAGGGGTTTGAACACCGGGGAGCTGTTTTTT	CASSHRGLNTGELFF
TRBJ2-1	-	TRBV6-6	TRBD1	16	TGTGCCAGCAGTACCAGTTCGGGACAGGGAGTCCGCGAGCAGTTCTTC	CASSTSSGQGVREQFF
TRBJ1-2	-	TRBV5-8	-	14	TGTGCCAGCAGCTTGTACGGGGTAGACTATGGCTACACCTTC	CASSLYGVDYGYTF
TRBJ2-7	-	TRBV5-6	TRBD1	16	TGTGCCAGCAGCGGCGACCGGGACAGGAGCTCCTACGAGCAGTACTTC	CASSGDRDRSSYEQYF
TRBJ1-2	-	TRBV5-4	-	15	TGTGCCAGCAGCTTGTGGGGGGGCATAAACTATGGCTACACCTTC	CASSLWGGINYGYTF
TRBJ1-1	-	TRBV6-2/TRBV6-3	TRBD1	17	TGTGCCAGCAGCCATGGACGGGACAGCCTCATGAACACTGAAGCTTTCTTT	CASSHGRDSLMNTEAFF
TRBJ2-1	-	TRBV2	-	14	TGTGCCAGCAGACAGGGACCGACTAGTAATGAGCAGTTCTTC	CASRQGPTSNEQFF
TRBJ1-4	-	TRBV18	-	13	TGTGCCAGCTCGCCACGTACTGAGGGAAAACTGTTTTTT	CASSPRTEGKLFF
TRBJ2-3	-	TRBV9	TRBD2	18	TGTGCCAGCAGCGGACTAGCGGGAGGGTTCTGGGCCACAGATACGCAGTATTTT	CASSGLAGGFWATDTQYF
TRBJ1-5	-	TRBV15	-	15	TGTGCCACCAGCAGAGATCGGGGAAGTATTCAGCCCCAGCATTTT	CATSRDRGSIQPQHF
TRBJ2-1	-	TRBV2	-	13	TGTGCCAGCAGATTCGGTTTGGACAATGAGCAGTTCTTC	CASRFGLDNEQFF
TRBJ2-7	few	TRBV6-5	-	12	TGTGCCAGCAGGGGGTTAGCCTACGAGCAGTACTTC	CASRGLAYEQYF
TRBJ2-5	-	TRBV24-1	-	12	TGTGCCACCGCGGAGGGACAAGAGACCCAGTACTTC	CATAEGQETQYF
TRBJ2-6	-	TRBV4-3	-	20	TGCGCCAGCAGCCCTGGTGAGGACAGAATAATCTTCTCTGGGGCCAACGTCCTGACTTTC	CASSPGEDRIIFSGANVLTF
TRBJ2-7	-	TRBV29-1	TRBD1	13	TGCAGCGTAAAGACAGGGAGCTCCTACGAGCAGTACTTC	CSVKTGSSYEQYF
TRBJ1-2	-	TRBV18	TRBD1	14	TGTGCCAGCTCCCGGGACAGACGAATATATGGCTACACCTTC	CASSRDRRIYGYTF
TRBJ2-7	-	TRBV15	-	14	TGTGCCACCAGCAGAGACCGTGGACGGTACGAGCAGTACTTC	CATSRDRGRYEQYF
TRBJ1-5	-	TRBV5-8	-	20	TGTGCCAGCAGCTTGGCAGAAAACAGTGGGGCCTGGGGTTTGGATCAGCCCCAGCATTTT	CASSLAENSGAWGLDQPQHF
TRBJ2-2	-	TRBV10-3	TRBD1	15	TGTGCCATCAGCTCGGGACAGGGGGCGAGAGGGGAGCTGTTTTTT	CAISSGQGARGELFF
TRBJ2-7	-	TRBV3-1/TRBV3-2	TRBD1	15	TGTGCCAGCAGCCACGCCCGGGACAGGGTGAACGAGCAGTACTTC	CASSHARDRVNEQYF
TRBJ2-1	-	TRBV5-1	TRBD2	16	TGCGCCAGCAGCTTGGGTAGGACTAGCGGCTACAATGAGCAGTTCTTC	CASSLGRTSGYNEQFF
TRBJ1-2	many	TRBV5-4	TRBD1	14	TGTGCCAGCAGCTTGGCGGGACAGGTGTATGGCTACACCTTC	CASSLAGQVYGYTF